Below, one T cell receptor beta chain is given with its context. Its antigen is unidentified. The data are from a study of T-cell memory formation after mild COVID-19. Regarding the study as a whole: Contracting CD8+ clones were enriched in EMRA, CD4+ mainly in CM and EM.

MiXCR, applied by TCRdb to the 5' RACE reads, yields one record per CDR3 protein. Among hundreds of thousands of distinct CDR3 sequences listed, roughly 15% were seen once. This CDR3 has 17 residues. Losses at the gene ends were 6 bases for V and 4 bases for J; bases not matched to a gene: 18. The germline CDR1 and CDR2 sequences are SGHRS and YFSETQ. This receptor was identified in a man between 18 and 35 years old who had mild COVID-19 (a few samples of this study predate the infection). Cell type and time point are not known. Material for sequencing was PBMCs or a T cell subset sorted from them (not recorded which). This chain joins TRBV5-1 and TRBJ1-2, with 7 nucleotides matching TRBD1. The DNA of the CDR3 is TGCGCCAGCATCATTAGTCCCACAGGGGAAGGAAGCTATGGCTACACCTTC. Residues: CASIISPTGEGSYGYTF.